What follows is one T cell receptor (beta chain) and its context. Authors' data handling: Reference gene primer amplification yielded estimated nucleated cell counts. TCRdb's table, derived via immunoSEQ multiplex PCR, lists solely in-frame clones and lacks some. That table gives V, J and clone size, and the DNA gave D and trimming. The data contain 130,000 or so clones, less than 85% of them seen just once; the ten biggest clones take up more than 9%. The CDR3 is 15 residues long. CDR1 SGHNT and CDR2 YYREEE come from the germline V gene (reference sequence). The trim removed 5 bases at V and 4 bases at J, leaving 5 bases unmatched. The data stem from a study of blood T cell repertoires in COVID-19. As for the study in general: The United States, Italy and Spain provided the acute and convalescent COVID-19 samples. PBMCs, B-cell-depleted T cells, or T cells provided the cDNA or gDNA that made up the material.

The sequence was collected from a woman aged 60 to 75 with acute or convalescent COVID-19. This chain joins TRBV5-4 and TRBJ2-1; 11 nucleotides agree with TRBD2. Input material: peripheral blood. The CDR3 DNA follows: TGTGCCAGCAGTTTCGGGACTAGCGGATACAATGAGCAGTTCTTC. This codes for CASSFGTSGYNEQFF.